This record looks at one T cell receptor beta chain sequence and its context. The data derive from a study of blood T cell repertoires in COVID-19. Overall study context: Acute and convalescent COVID-19 specimens originated in the United States, Italy and Spain.

In the study's own analysis: Reference gene primer amplification in the assay estimated nucleated cell counts. Sequenced by immunoSEQ multiplex PCR; TCRdb stores in-frame clones only, minus some. V, J and clone size are taken as reported in that table, and D and trimming were inferred from the DNA itself. The table shows about 20,000 clones, with over 80% occurring only once. This sequence originates from a human donor in a cohort sampled during active COVID-19. Sequenced input: peripheral blood.

In nucleotides, the CDR3 is TGCGCCAGCAGCCAGAGGGGGACAGTTTCTTTTCATGGCTACACCTTC. It translates to CASSQRGTVSFHGYTF. The rearrangement links TRBV4-1 to TRBJ1-2, with 7 bases lining up with TRBD1. Germline trimming cut 3 bases from V and 6 bases from J; bases unmatched to any gene: 13. The CDR3 loop spans 16 amino acids. CDR1 MGHRA and CDR2 YSYEKL come from the germline V gene.